This TCR beta chain was documented in a study of T cell responses to AZD1222 COVID-19 vaccine (dated by TCRdb to the early 2020s). About the study as a whole: A total of under 250 trial participants underwent TCR sequencing, of whom some 200 had received two doses of AZD1222 and about 25 had received two doses of the MenACWY control vaccine. Enrollment into the trials was organized by age into subgroups of 18-55, 56-69 and 70-plus years, and those subgroups contained approximately 160, 26 and 62 TCR-sequenced participants, respectively. Broader findings and caveats from the paper: Participants were mostly white British and included more females than males, and it was suggested by the authors that clonal diversity may have been underestimated. After two AZD1222 doses, spike-specific TCR breadth and depth were significantly higher than at day 0 and than in MenACWY recipients. Because no day 14 peak-response samples were available, the repertoires could be characterized only after the peak T cell response. Reportedly, close to half of the unique spike-specific TCRs recognized epitopes lying outside the regions that are mutated in the B.1.351 and B.1.1.7 variants. In the small 56-69-year group, the increase in depth fell short of significance, most likely because of low power. CD4 TCRs associated with the vaccine covered the entire spike protein, and the dominant responses were in regions 160-218 and 743-854. Conclusions about previously exposed vaccinees were limited because only six AZD1222 recipients were SARS-CoV-2 seropositive at baseline.

The CDR3 regions of human TCRbeta chains were analyzed by immunosequencing. Per the source publication's procedure: Repertoire TCRs were checked for matches against a reference library of SARS-CoV-2-specific TCRs that had been generated using the MIRA antigen-specificity platform. Breadth meant the fraction of unique TCRs that were SARS-CoV-2-associated, whereas depth meant the fraction of total T cells that were SARS-CoV-2-associated. Using the MIRA data, every spike-specific TCR was mapped to the spike region that the TCR reacted to and assigned to either a CD4 or a CD8 class. Log10-transformed breadth and depth values were compared by one-way ANOVA with Sidak's multiple comparisons tests. Entries here come from immuneACCESS through TCRdb and include only in-frame sequences with V and J called. Some clones fail to appear in such tables; in the studies checked, an unresolved V gene covers under half of the shortfall, and the cause of the remainder is unknown. V and J calls and clone size are given by that table; D and trimming were obtained from the DNA. The sample has over 120,000 clones on record, around 94% of them singletons. The top ten clones comprise 12% of the sample.

The time point label here, explained by the study, means: sample from adult after SARS-CoV-2 infection, after symptom onset. A couple of convalescent COVID-19 patients, sampled after symptom onset from adults with prior SARS-CoV-2 infection, were also TCR-sequenced for comparison. Germline trimming amounts to 2 bases on V and 7 bases on J, with 7 as the count of junction bases outside the gene matches. The germline V gene (reference sequence) supplies CDR1 LGHDT and CDR2 YNNKEL. The CDR3 goes from the cysteine to the phenylalanine over 15 residues. Of the read, only the CDR3 DNA is kept; its 45 bases are in frame from base 1. Comments on this clone: Its antigen target is currently unknown. No base quality values were provided; no much bigger clone lies one nucleotide off.

The sequencing used peripheral blood, collected after recovery from COVID-19. The rearrangement combines TRBV3-1 (or the pseudogene TRBV3-2) with TRBJ2-1; 8 central bases correspond to TRBD2. This clonotype originated in an adult who had recovered from COVID-19. Read as DNA, the sequence is TGTGCCAGCAGCCAAACGGGAGGGCATGTTAATGAGCAGTTCTTC. Its translation reads: CASSQTGGHVNEQFF.